A selection of T cell receptor beta chains follows, all from one sample in a study of blood T cells in healthy people across ages. One entry per CDR3 protein results from TCRdb running MiXCR on the 5' RACE reads. The sample shows just over 1 million distinct CDR3 sequences, 45% of them seen only once. Sequencing was carried out using blood. Every receptor here comes from an older woman in good health. The CDR3 runs from the conserved cysteine through the conserved F or W. The D gene is left open where the match is weak. The listing skips clone size in some rows; elsewhere it reads once, few, many or a size class.

j_call: TRBJ1-2; d_call: NA; clone_size: NA; v_call: TRBV20-1; cdr3_aa: CSASQGSRDYGYTF; cdr3_nt: TGCAGTGCTTCTCAGGGGAGTCGAGACTATGGCTACACCTTC
j_call: TRBJ1-1; d_call: TRBD1; clone_size: NA; v_call: TRBV20-1; cdr3_aa: CSAKSGRGQMNTEAFF; cdr3_nt: TGCAGTGCTAAAAGCGGGAGGGGACAGATGAACACTGAAGCTTTCTTT
j_call: TRBJ2-3; d_call: NA; clone_size: NA; v_call: TRBV15; cdr3_aa: CATRGSNTQYF; cdr3_nt: TGTGCCACCAGGGGTTCGAATACGCAGTATTTT
j_call: TRBJ2-3; d_call: NA; clone_size: NA; v_call: TRBV29-1; cdr3_aa: CSVAGRADTQYF; cdr3_nt: TGCAGCGTCGCAGGGCGAGCAGATACGCAGTATTTT
j_call: TRBJ2-7; d_call: TRBD1; clone_size: NA; v_call: TRBV6-5; cdr3_aa: CASSYRPPDRYSYEQYF; cdr3_nt: TGTGCCAGCAGTTACCGACCTCCGGACAGGTATTCCTACGAGCAGTACTTC
j_call: TRBJ2-1; d_call: NA; clone_size: NA; v_call: TRBV11-2; cdr3_aa: CACSLASWWSEQFF; cdr3_nt: TGTGCCTGCAGCTTAGCGTCTTGGTGGTCTGAGCAGTTCTTC
j_call: TRBJ2-7; d_call: NA; clone_size: NA; v_call: TRBV18; cdr3_aa: CASSGQVIPYEQYF; cdr3_nt: TGTGCCAGCTCGGGTCAGGTTATCCCCTACGAGCAGTACTTC
j_call: TRBJ2-3; d_call: NA; clone_size: NA; v_call: TRBV2; cdr3_aa: CASSPRDLRDTQYF; cdr3_nt: TGTGCCAGCAGTCCACGGGACTTACGAGATACGCAGTATTTT
j_call: TRBJ1-5; d_call: NA; clone_size: NA; v_call: TRBV28; cdr3_aa: CASSPTEAFDPSGSNQPQHF; cdr3_nt: TGTGCCAGCAGCCCCACAGAGGCCTTCGACCCCTCGGGGAGCAATCAGCCCCAGCATTTT
j_call: TRBJ2-6; d_call: NA; clone_size: NA; v_call: TRBV9; cdr3_aa: CASSAQFPGGANVLTF; cdr3_nt: TGTGCCAGCAGCGCCCAGTTTCCGGGTGGGGCCAACGTCCTGACTTTC
j_call: TRBJ1-1; d_call: TRBD1; clone_size: NA; v_call: TRBV19; cdr3_aa: CASSDPGTGLTEAFF; cdr3_nt: TGTGCCAGTAGTGATCCCGGGACAGGGCTCACTGAAGCTTTCTTT
j_call: TRBJ1-1; d_call: NA; clone_size: few; v_call: TRBV14; cdr3_aa: CASSKDGDTEAFF; cdr3_nt: TGTGCCAGCAGCAAAGACGGGGACACTGAAGCTTTCTTT
j_call: TRBJ2-3; d_call: TRBD2; clone_size: NA; v_call: TRBV4-1; cdr3_aa: CASSQLVLRARESADTQYF; cdr3_nt: TGCGCCAGCAGCCAACTGGTTTTACGGGCGCGGGAGAGCGCAGATACGCAGTATTTT
j_call: TRBJ2-7; d_call: TRBD2; clone_size: few; v_call: TRBV9; cdr3_aa: CASSVETGGEQYF; cdr3_nt: TGTGCCAGCAGCGTAGAAACGGGAGGCGAGCAGTACTTC
j_call: TRBJ1-2; d_call: NA; clone_size: NA; v_call: TRBV12-3/TRBV12-4; cdr3_aa: CASSLTRRDNYGYTF; cdr3_nt: TGTGCCAGCAGTTTGACCCGACGGGATAACTATGGCTACACCTTC
j_call: TRBJ1-2; d_call: NA; clone_size: few; v_call: TRBV13; cdr3_aa: CASSQPTGYGYTF; cdr3_nt: TGTGCCAGCAGCCAACCAACAGGGTATGGCTACACCTTC
j_call: TRBJ1-2; d_call: NA; clone_size: few; v_call: TRBV6-5; cdr3_aa: CASSYGNGYTF; cdr3_nt: TGTGCCAGCAGTTACGGGAATGGCTACACCTTC
j_call: TRBJ1-6; d_call: NA; clone_size: NA; v_call: TRBV28; cdr3_aa: CASSFAYRGQLFTLHF; cdr3_nt: TGTGCCAGCAGTTTCGCGTATCGGGGTCAGTTATTCACCCTCCACTTT
j_call: TRBJ2-7; d_call: NA; clone_size: few; v_call: TRBV4-1; cdr3_aa: CASSLSTASYAYEQYF; cdr3_nt: TGCGCCAGCAGCCTATCCACGGCTAGCTATGCCTACGAGCAGTACTTC
j_call: TRBJ2-7; d_call: TRBD2; clone_size: NA; v_call: TRBV4-2; cdr3_aa: CASSQALAGGVYEQYF; cdr3_nt: TGTGCCAGCAGCCAAGCACTAGCGGGAGGCGTCTACGAGCAGTACTTC
j_call: TRBJ2-5; d_call: NA; clone_size: NA; v_call: TRBV12-3/TRBV12-4; cdr3_aa: CASSPSFGRAGTNEQYF; cdr3_nt: TGTGCCAGCAGTCCTAGCTTTGGACGAGCGGGTACCAATGAGCAGTACTTC
j_call: TRBJ1-2; d_call: NA; clone_size: few; v_call: TRBV12-3/TRBV12-4; cdr3_aa: CASSRGPNYGYTF; cdr3_nt: TGTGCCAGCAGTCGGGGCCCTAACTATGGCTACACCTTC
j_call: TRBJ1-5; d_call: TRBD1; clone_size: NA; v_call: TRBV28; cdr3_aa: CASSSKSRGPNQPQHF; cdr3_nt: TGTGCCAGCAGTTCCAAGTCCAGGGGGCCTAATCAGCCCCAGCATTTT
j_call: TRBJ2-1; d_call: NA; clone_size: few; v_call: TRBV20-1; cdr3_aa: CSAGTHSGYNEQFF; cdr3_nt: TGCAGTGCGGGGACTCATTCTGGCTACAATGAGCAGTTCTTC
j_call: TRBJ2-3; d_call: TRBD1; clone_size: NA; v_call: TRBV5-6; cdr3_aa: CASSTLGRAGGPTDTQYF; cdr3_nt: TGTGCCAGCAGCACATTGGGGCGAGCAGGGGGACCTACAGATACGCAGTATTTT
j_call: TRBJ2-1; d_call: NA; clone_size: many; v_call: TRBV7-6; cdr3_aa: CASSLGVAPRQFF; cdr3_nt: TGTGCCAGCAGCTTAGGGGTGGCCCCCAGGCAGTTCTTC
j_call: TRBJ2-7; d_call: TRBD2; clone_size: few; v_call: TRBV7-8; cdr3_aa: CASSLWEGTSYEQYF; cdr3_nt: TGTGCCAGCAGCTTATGGGAGGGGACCTCCTACGAGCAGTACTTC
j_call: TRBJ1-2; d_call: TRBD1; clone_size: NA; v_call: TRBV5-4; cdr3_aa: CASSLEGQPYGYTF; cdr3_nt: TGTGCCAGCAGCTTGGAGGGACAGCCGTATGGCTACACCTTC
j_call: TRBJ2-5; d_call: NA; clone_size: NA; v_call: TRBV29-1; cdr3_aa: CSVDSAQSYNEQYF; cdr3_nt: TGCAGCGTTGACTCCGCCCAATCCTACAATGAGCAGTACTTC
j_call: TRBJ2-7; d_call: TRBD1; clone_size: few; v_call: TRBV4-1; cdr3_aa: CASSQSRDRSYEQYF; cdr3_nt: TGCGCCAGCAGCCAAAGCCGGGACAGGAGCTACGAGCAGTACTTC
j_call: TRBJ2-7; d_call: TRBD2; clone_size: NA; v_call: TRBV20-1; cdr3_aa: CSAIAGVYSYEQYF; cdr3_nt: TGCAGTGCAATAGCGGGAGTATACTCCTACGAGCAGTACTTC
j_call: TRBJ2-1; d_call: TRBD2; clone_size: many; v_call: TRBV7-9; cdr3_aa: CASSSSTSGISEQFF; cdr3_nt: TGTGCCAGCAGCTCCTCGACTAGCGGGATAAGTGAGCAGTTCTTC
j_call: TRBJ2-3; d_call: TRBD2; clone_size: NA; v_call: TRBV6-2/TRBV6-3; cdr3_aa: CASSYSILAGDPDTQYF; cdr3_nt: TGTGCCAGCAGTTACTCGATACTAGCGGGAGATCCTGATACGCAGTATTTT
j_call: TRBJ2-7; d_call: NA; clone_size: NA; v_call: TRBV10-3; cdr3_aa: CAISGSGEHEQYF; cdr3_nt: TGTGCCATCAGTGGCTCGGGGGAACATGAGCAGTACTTC
j_call: TRBJ1-5; d_call: NA; clone_size: NA; v_call: TRBV2; cdr3_aa: CASTPLGGSGQPQHF; cdr3_nt: TGTGCCAGCACCCCTCTGGGGGGTAGCGGTCAGCCCCAGCATTTT
j_call: TRBJ1-1; d_call: NA; clone_size: few; v_call: TRBV27; cdr3_aa: CASSLTERGDHTEAFF; cdr3_nt: TGTGCCAGCAGTTTAACTGAGCGGGGGGATCACACTGAAGCTTTCTTT
j_call: TRBJ2-7; d_call: NA; clone_size: NA; v_call: TRBV27; cdr3_aa: CASSPGFSYEQYF; cdr3_nt: TGTGCCAGCAGCCCAGGGTTCTCCTACGAGCAGTACTTC
j_call: TRBJ2-3; d_call: TRBD2; clone_size: NA; v_call: TRBV6-4; cdr3_aa: CASSDGLGRGDTQYF; cdr3_nt: TGTGCCAGCAGTGATGGACTAGGGAGGGGAGATACGCAGTATTTT
j_call: TRBJ1-4; d_call: NA; clone_size: NA; v_call: TRBV27; cdr3_aa: CASSLSPSTQTSRSEKLFF; cdr3_nt: TGTGCCAGCAGTTTATCCCCCTCGACCCAGACCTCTCGATCTGAAAAACTGTTTTTT
j_call: TRBJ1-5; d_call: NA; clone_size: NA; v_call: TRBV4-2; cdr3_aa: CASSQQNLDQPQHF; cdr3_nt: TGTGCCAGCAGCCAACAAAACCTAGATCAGCCCCAGCATTTT
j_call: TRBJ2-7; d_call: TRBD2; clone_size: few; v_call: TRBV5-1; cdr3_aa: CASSSLAGPSYEQYF; cdr3_nt: TGCGCCAGCAGCTCACTAGCGGGCCCCTCCTACGAGCAGTACTTC
j_call: TRBJ2-1; d_call: TRBD2; clone_size: many; v_call: TRBV6-2/TRBV6-3; cdr3_aa: CASSVRRRLAGGNNEQFF; cdr3_nt: TGTGCCAGCAGCGTCCGTAGGAGGCTAGCGGGAGGGAACAATGAGCAGTTCTTC
j_call: TRBJ1-2; d_call: NA; clone_size: NA; v_call: TRBV5-5; cdr3_aa: CASSLGPDCGYTF; cdr3_nt: TGTGCCAGCAGCTTGGGACCTGACTGTGGCTACACCTTC
j_call: TRBJ2-7; d_call: NA; clone_size: few; v_call: TRBV12-3/TRBV12-4; cdr3_aa: CASSPSVGLGGEQYF; cdr3_nt: TGTGCCAGCAGCCCCTCGGTTGGCCTCGGTGGTGAGCAGTACTTC
j_call: TRBJ2-1; d_call: TRBD2; clone_size: NA; v_call: TRBV20-1; cdr3_aa: CSARVRGGSLYNEQFF; cdr3_nt: TGCAGTGCTAGAGTACGGGGCGGGAGTCTGTACAATGAGCAGTTCTTC
j_call: TRBJ2-3; d_call: NA; clone_size: few; v_call: TRBV7-6; cdr3_aa: CASSLGGGSSTDTQYF; cdr3_nt: TGTGCCAGCAGCTTAGGCGGAGGGAGTAGCACAGATACGCAGTATTTT
j_call: TRBJ2-7; d_call: NA; clone_size: once; v_call: TRBV20-1; cdr3_aa: CSARSNTAHEQYF; cdr3_nt: TGCAGTGCTAGGAGTAACACTGCCCACGAGCAGTACTTC
j_call: TRBJ2-1; d_call: TRBD2; clone_size: NA; v_call: TRBV6-1; cdr3_aa: CASHGGGRVEQFF; cdr3_nt: TGTGCCAGCCATGGGGGGGGGAGGGTTGAGCAGTTCTTC
j_call: TRBJ2-7; d_call: NA; clone_size: once; v_call: TRBV13; cdr3_aa: CTSSSRTAPYGEQYF; cdr3_nt: TGTACCAGCAGCTCCAGGACAGCTCCCTACGGCGAGCAGTACTTC
j_call: TRBJ2-7; d_call: TRBD2; clone_size: NA; v_call: TRBV7-2; cdr3_aa: CASSFASAGALTYEQYF; cdr3_nt: TGTGCCAGCAGCTTCGCGTCAGCGGGAGCCCTCACCTACGAGCAGTACTTC
j_call: TRBJ2-1; d_call: NA; clone_size: NA; v_call: TRBV7-3; cdr3_aa: CASSPSHSSSYNEQFF; cdr3_nt: TGTGCCAGCAGCCCCAGCCATAGCAGCTCCTACAATGAGCAGTTCTTC
j_call: TRBJ1-2; d_call: NA; clone_size: NA; v_call: TRBV20-1; cdr3_aa: CSARVRDNRYGYTF; cdr3_nt: TGCAGTGCTAGGGTGAGGGACAATCGCTATGGCTACACCTTC
j_call: TRBJ2-7; d_call: NA; clone_size: few; v_call: TRBV6-5; cdr3_aa: CASSYPRGEQGNSYEQYF; cdr3_nt: TGTGCCAGCAGTTACCCGAGGGGTGAGCAGGGAAACTCCTACGAGCAGTACTTC
j_call: TRBJ2-5; d_call: NA; clone_size: NA; v_call: TRBV20-1; cdr3_aa: CSANGEGGRETQYF; cdr3_nt: TGCAGTGCTAATGGTGAGGGCGGTAGAGAGACCCAGTACTTC
j_call: TRBJ1-2; d_call: NA; clone_size: few; v_call: TRBV3-1; cdr3_aa: CASSQVGRVPRGYTF; cdr3_nt: TGTGCCAGCAGCCAAGTGGGCAGGGTTCCTCGTGGCTACACCTTC
j_call: TRBJ2-5; d_call: NA; clone_size: NA; v_call: TRBV19; cdr3_aa: CASSRKRADLLQETQYF; cdr3_nt: TGTGCCAGTAGTAGAAAACGAGCGGACCTTTTACAAGAGACCCAGTACTTC
j_call: TRBJ2-1; d_call: TRBD2; clone_size: NA; v_call: TRBV12-3/TRBV12-4; cdr3_aa: CASSPRLARRHEQFF; cdr3_nt: TGTGCCAGCAGTCCCCGACTAGCGCGAAGGCATGAGCAGTTCTTC
j_call: TRBJ2-1; d_call: NA; clone_size: few; v_call: TRBV20-1; cdr3_aa: CSASFGSSYNEQFF; cdr3_nt: TGCAGTGCTTCATTCGGGAGCTCCTACAATGAGCAGTTCTTC